The 22 T cell receptor beta chains presented below share a single source sample, sequenced in a study of blood T cell repertoires in COVID-19. Sequencing used immunoSEQ multiplex PCR; TCRdb keeps in-frame clones, though not all of them. This repertoire shows roughly 180,000 clones, around 77% found once; its top ten account for 15% to 20%. Sequenced input: peripheral blood. These receptor sequences come from a man aged 55-75 years with active or convalescent COVID-19.

This chain joins TRBV6-5 and TRBJ2-7; no definite D call. Looked up from germline, CDR1 is MNHEY and CDR2 is SVGAGI. Trimming pared 8 bases from V and 5 bases from J, leaving 16 bases between. The CDR3 covers 13 residues. CDR3 in DNA: TGTGCCAGCCAACCAACAGAAACCCACGAGCAGTACTTC. Its protein is CASQPTETHEQYF.

This clone was observed once. The genes are TRBV19 and TRBJ1-2, with D perhaps matching TRBD1 (5 bases). Germline values: CDR1 LNHDA, CDR2 SQIVND (reference sequence). CDR3 length: 15 residues. V gave up 5 bases and J gave up 2 bases, with 15 bases separating them. The CDR3 DNA reads as TGTGCCAGTAGTCCAACGGGAGGGGTGAACTATGGCTACACCTTC. It encodes CASSPTGGVNYGYTF.

In this sample, this clone turned up once. The chain employs TRBV13 and TRBJ1-1; D gene uncertain. Trimming shortened V by 5 bases and J by 5 bases, and 15 bases separated the two germline ends. The CDR3 is 14 amino acids. Germline CDR1 is PRHDT and CDR2 is FYEKMQ (reference sequence). As DNA, the CDR3 is TGTGCCAGCAGCCATCCCGGGAGAAGAACTGAAGCTTTCTTT. This translates into CASSHPGRRTEAFF.

The chain employs TRBV7-2 and TRBJ2-7; TRBD2 aligns across 10 bases. V lost 6 bases, J lost 0 bases, and 5 bases stayed unmatched. Germline loops: CDR1 SGHTA, CDR2 FQGNSA. The CDR3 has 15 residues. CDR3 in amino acids: CASRSSGSLSYEQYF. The DNA for the CDR3 is TGTGCCAGCAGGTCTAGCGGGAGCCTCTCCTACGAGCAGTACTTC.

The chain couples TRBV30 to TRBJ1-3; D is unclear. CDR1 is GTSNPN and CDR2 is SVGIG in the germline V gene (reference sequence). The germline V and J ends were trimmed by 7 bases and 0 bases, with 16 bases remaining between them. The CDR3 totals 15 residues. The CDR3 DNA reads TGTGCCTTTGGGCCCGGCCAGCTCTCTGGAAACACCATATATTTT. Protein product: CAFGPGQLSGNTIYF.

This clone was picked up a small number of times. The chain is built from TRBV4-1 and TRBJ1-3; unclear D gene. CDR1 is MGHRA and CDR2 is YSYEKL in the germline V gene. V lost 1 base and J 4 bases, leaving 5 bases between the germline ends. The CDR3 consists of 13 residues. CDR3 in DNA: TGCGCCAGCAGCCAAGCGGTCGGAAACACCATATATTTT. Its protein product is CASSQAVGNTIYF.

V and J are TRBV29-1 and TRBJ1-1; 8 nucleotides agree with TRBD1. V lost 1 base, J lost 4 bases, and 8 bases stayed unmatched. The CDR3 spans 15 residues. CDR1 and CDR2 from the germline V gene are SQVTM and ANQGSEA. The CDR3 DNA follows: TGCAGCGTTGAAGGGTCCCAGGGGGCGTTCACTGAAGCTTTCTTT. Amino acid sequence: CSVEGSQGAFTEAFF.

Details on this clone: Other DNA sequences of this sample code for an identical CDR3. J is TRBJ2-3 and V is TRBV18; a possible D gene is TRBD2 (6 bases). Trimming removed 1 base from V and 2 bases from J, with 10 bases in between. CDR1 and CDR2 from the germline V gene are KGHSH and LQKENI. This CDR3 has 15 amino acids. CDR3 in amino acids: CASSPQGTYTDTQYF. In nucleotides, the CDR3 is TGTGCCAGCTCACCACAGGGGACTTACACAGATACGCAGTATTTT.

This chain uses TRBV24-1 with TRBJ2-5, with 9 bases identical to TRBD1. CDR3 length equals 15 residues. V lost 4 bases to trimming and J lost 5 bases; unmatched junction nucleotides: 7. Germline CDR1 and CDR2: KGHDR and SFDVKD. CDR3 region: CATSDQGQGGETQYF. As DNA, the CDR3 is TGTGCCACCAGTGACCAGGGACAGGGAGGCGAGACCCAGTACTTC.

The J gene is TRBJ2-4, the V gene TRBV7-2; D is uncertain. V lost 1 base and J 6 bases, leaving 10 bases between the germline ends. The germline V gene has CDR1 SGHTA and CDR2 FQGNSA. The CDR3 loop spans 14 amino acids. CDR3 residues: CASSLGTPGNIQYF. CDR3 in DNA: TGTGCCAGCAGCTTAGGAACTCCTGGAAACATTCAGTACTTC.

The CDR3 reads CASSLSKSVGLTIYGYTF. The CDR3 nucleotides read TGTGCCAGCAGTTTATCTAAGTCGGTGGGGCTGACAATCTATGGCTACACCTTC. The chain combines TRBV27 with TRBJ1-2, with D possibly matching TRBD1 (5 bases). The CDR3 contains 18 residues. Germline V lookup: CDR1 MNHEY, CDR2 SMNVEV (reference sequence). Trimming pared 0 bases from V and 4 bases from J, leaving 21 bases between.

The rearrangement joins TRBV7-2 to TRBJ1-3; 8 positions match TRBD1. Losses at the gene ends were 4 bases for V and 0 bases for J; bases not matched to a gene: 8. This CDR3 is built from 17 residues. Looked up from germline, CDR1 is SGHTA and CDR2 is FQGNSA. CDR3 coding DNA: TGTGCCAGCAGCTCGGCACCAGGGGGCTCCTCTGGAAACACCATATATTTT. It translates to CASSSAPGGSSGNTIYF.

The rearrangement joins TRBV19 to TRBJ1-2, with a tentative D call TRBD1 (5 bases). Germline V lookup: CDR1 LNHDA, CDR2 SQIVND (reference sequence). V lost 6 bases to trimming and J lost 2 bases, with 13 bases between them. The CDR3 sequence is 14 residues long. This CDR3 reads CASRSLGGNYGYTF. The CDR3 DNA is TGTGCCAGTAGGAGTCTTGGGGGGAACTATGGCTACACCTTC.

The chain carries TRBV10-3 and TRBJ1-1; 10 bases match TRBD1. Trimming took 2 bases from V and 5 from J; bases not matched to a gene: 11. Germline V gives CDR1 ENHRY, CDR2 SYGVKD. This CDR3 has 17 residues. The CDR3: CAISERPRTGGGTEAFF. CDR3 sequence (DNA): TGTGCCATCAGTGAGAGGCCCCGGACAGGGGGAGGGACTGAAGCTTTCTTT.

The V and J genes are TRBV2 and TRBJ2-3; D possibly corresponds to TRBD2 (6 bases). Germline lookup yields CDR1 SNHLY and CDR2 FYNNEI. The CDR3 has 15 amino acids. V lost 0 bases and J lost 3, with 10 bases in between. The CDR3, as DNA: TGTGCCAGCAGTGAAGCGCGGGATATTACAGATACGCAGTATTTT. Protein product: CASSEARDITDTQYF.

The chain is built from TRBV29-1 and TRBJ1-3; D is undetermined. The V and J ends lost 2 bases and 7 bases respectively, with 12 bases between them. In germline, CDR1 is SQVTM, CDR2 ANQGSEA. The CDR3 length is 13 residues. In DNA, the CDR3 is TGCAGCGTTGAACCAACCCTCAGGAACACCATATATTTT. This sequence encodes CSVEPTLRNTIYF.

V gene TRBV7-8 combines with J gene TRBJ2-4; TRBD1 aligns across 7 bases. The V segment lost 3 bases and the J segment 0 bases; nucleotides outside the gene matches: 8. This CDR3 is built from 17 residues. Per germline, CDR1 SGHVS and CDR2 FQNEAQ. The CDR3 DNA sequence: TGTGCCAGCAGCTTTACTACAGGGGTCGAAGCCAAAAACATTCAGTACTTC. Its translation: CASSFTTGVEAKNIQYF.

The chain links TRBV2 to TRBJ2-5; 7 nucleotides align to TRBD2. V was clipped by 8 bases and J by 4 bases; unmatched bases: 7. Germline lookup yields CDR1 SNHLY and CDR2 FYNNEI. This CDR3 spans 13 amino acids. CDR3 DNA: TGTGCCAGCGAGGCTAGCGGAGCAGAGACCCAGTACTTC. Translated: CASEASGAETQYF.

V is TRBV2 and J is TRBJ2-5; D is possibly TRBD2 (6 bases). The germline V gene has CDR1 SNHLY and CDR2 FYNNEI. V shed 3 bases and J shed 1 base, with 6 bases lying between them. The CDR3 is made up of 13 amino acids. DNA for the CDR3: TGTGCCAGCAGTGAGGGACTCCAAGAGACCCAGTACTTC. Its protein is CASSEGLQETQYF.

A single count supports this clone. V gene TRBV4-1 combines with J gene TRBJ2-5, with 13 nucleotides matching TRBD2. The CDR3 has 15 residues. Losses at the gene ends were 1 base for V and 5 bases for J; bases not matched to a gene: 1. Germline values: CDR1 MGHRA, CDR2 YSYEKL. The CDR3 sequence: CASSQGTSGSETQYF. The DNA of the CDR3 is TGCGCCAGCAGCCAAGGGACTAGCGGGAGCGAGACCCAGTACTTC.

The chain joins TRBV28 to TRBJ2-5; 13 nucleotides align to TRBD2. The CDR3 is 17 residues long. V lost 5 bases, J lost 4 bases, and 10 bases stayed unmatched. Germline CDR1 MDHEN, CDR2 SYDVKM. The CDR3 DNA sequence: TGTGCCAGCAGTCCGTGGACTAGCGGGAGTCAGGGAGAGACCCAGTACTTC. Translation gives CASSPWTSGSQGETQYF.

This chain joins TRBV25-1 and TRBJ2-5, with 7 bases identical to TRBD1. The CDR3 consists of 12 residues. CDR1 and CDR2 (germline): MGHDK, SYGVNS. Trimming took 8 bases from V and 1 from J; bases not matched to a gene: 1. The CDR3 protein is CASWDSQETQYF. As DNA, the CDR3 is TGTGCCAGCTGGGACAGCCAAGAGACCCAGTACTTC.